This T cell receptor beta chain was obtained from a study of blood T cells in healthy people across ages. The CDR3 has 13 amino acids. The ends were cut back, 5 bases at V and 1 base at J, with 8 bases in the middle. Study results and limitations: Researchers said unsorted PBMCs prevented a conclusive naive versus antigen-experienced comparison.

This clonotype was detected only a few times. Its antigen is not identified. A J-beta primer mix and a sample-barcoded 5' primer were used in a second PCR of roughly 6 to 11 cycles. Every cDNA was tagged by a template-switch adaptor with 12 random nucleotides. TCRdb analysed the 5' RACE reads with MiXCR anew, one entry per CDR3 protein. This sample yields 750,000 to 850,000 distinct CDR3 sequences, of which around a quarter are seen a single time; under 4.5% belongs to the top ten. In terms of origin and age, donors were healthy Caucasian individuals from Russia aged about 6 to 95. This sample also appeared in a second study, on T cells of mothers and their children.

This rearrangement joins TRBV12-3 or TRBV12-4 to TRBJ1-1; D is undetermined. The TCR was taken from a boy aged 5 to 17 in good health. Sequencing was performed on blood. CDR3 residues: CASSQLQNTEAFF. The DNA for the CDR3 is TGTGCCAGCAGTCAGCTTCAGAACACTGAAGCTTTCTTT.